The source of this T cell receptor beta chain is a study of T-cell reconstitution after alpha-beta-depleted transplantation in children. Study findings and constraints: After one year, T-cell counts and TCRbeta diversity mostly came from new T cells. Surviving recipient T cells and intrathymic progenitors accounted for some patients' high TCRbeta diversity at day 60. The study reportedly traced alpha-beta T cells about two months after transplant to several hundred expanded graft clones.

This sample's TCRbeta library carried unique molecular identifier barcodes. TCRdb ran MiXCR on the PCR reads and lists one entry per CDR3 protein. The sample lists about 470,000 distinct CDR3 sequences, roughly 43% occurring once. The CDR3 loop spans 18 amino acids. Germline values: CDR1 LNHNV, CDR2 YYDKDF (reference sequence). The trim removed 0 bases at V and 7 bases at J, leaving 14 bases unmatched. In this sample, this clonotype turned up a few times. Its antigen is currently unknown. Sequencing was performed on PBMCs, taken before TCRalphabeta/CD19-depleted stem cell transplant. V gene TRBV15 combines with J gene TRBJ2-3, with TRBD2 matching 9 bases. The sequence derives from a girl aged 2 to 10 with aplastic anemia, due to receive a stem cell transplant. The CDR3 reads CATSRDRERGAFTHTQYF. The CDR3 bases are TGTGCCACCAGCAGAGATCGGGAGCGGGGGGCCTTCACCCATACGCAGTATTTT.